This paragraph covers one T cell receptor beta chain sequence. The antigen remains unidentified. Profiles of TCR beta VDJ and CDR3 were generated from a genomic DNA template. MiXCR, applied by TCRdb to the reads, yields one record per CDR3 protein. The sample consists of some 170,000 distinct CDR3 sequences, roughly 45% of them appearing once. This specimen belongs to a study of CD8+CD57+ T cells in acquired aplastic anemia. Study observations and caveats: Overlapping CD8+ CDR3 repertoires of patients and controls contained roughly 27 shared sequences.

Sequenced material: sorted CD4+, CD8+, or CD8+CD57+ T cells (not recorded which) from PBMCs. The TCR sequence derives from a human donor in good health.

The CDR3 sequence: CASTHTYEQYF. The DNA of the CDR3 is TGTGCCAGCACTCATACCTACGAGCAGTACTTC. The rearrangement joins TRBV2 to TRBJ2-7; D is unresolved. Germline V gene data show CDR1 as SNHLY and CDR2 as FYNNEI. The CDR3 consists of 11 residues. The V and J ends lost 7 bases and 2 bases respectively, with 6 bases between them. Looking up the rest from reference TRBV2 and TRBJ2-7 gives the full variable domain: EPEVTQTPSHQVTQMGQEVILRCVPISNHLYFYWYRQILGQKVEFLVSFYNNEISEKSEIFDDQFSVERPDGSNFTLKIRSTKLEDSAMYFCASTHTYEQYFGPGTRLTVT.